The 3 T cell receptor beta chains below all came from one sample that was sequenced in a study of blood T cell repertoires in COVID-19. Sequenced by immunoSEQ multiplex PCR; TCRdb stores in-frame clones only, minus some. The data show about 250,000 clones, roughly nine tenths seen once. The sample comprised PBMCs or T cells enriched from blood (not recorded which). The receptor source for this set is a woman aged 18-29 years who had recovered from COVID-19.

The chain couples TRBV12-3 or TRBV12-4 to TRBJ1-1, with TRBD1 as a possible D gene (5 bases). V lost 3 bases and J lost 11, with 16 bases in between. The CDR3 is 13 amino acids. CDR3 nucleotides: TGTGCCAGCAGTTTGGCAGGCGGGGGGAAGGCTTTCTTT. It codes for CASSLAGGGKAFF.

The CDR3 region has the DNA TGCAGCGCCGGGGACAGCGGGGGCTACACCTTC. It yields the protein CSAGDSGGYTF. The genes are TRBV29-1 and TRBJ1-2, with 7 bases matching TRBD1. J lost 8 bases, V lost 7 bases, and 7 bases had no gene match. CDR1 is SQVTM, CDR2 ANQGSEA, per germline. The CDR3 consists of 11 residues.

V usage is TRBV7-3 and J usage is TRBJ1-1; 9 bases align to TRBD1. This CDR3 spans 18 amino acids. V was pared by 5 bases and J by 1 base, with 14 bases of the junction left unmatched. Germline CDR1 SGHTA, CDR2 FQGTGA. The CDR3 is CASSLTRDRVGENTEAFF. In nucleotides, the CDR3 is TGTGCCAGCAGCCTGACTCGGGACAGGGTGGGGGAGAACACTGAAGCTTTCTTT.